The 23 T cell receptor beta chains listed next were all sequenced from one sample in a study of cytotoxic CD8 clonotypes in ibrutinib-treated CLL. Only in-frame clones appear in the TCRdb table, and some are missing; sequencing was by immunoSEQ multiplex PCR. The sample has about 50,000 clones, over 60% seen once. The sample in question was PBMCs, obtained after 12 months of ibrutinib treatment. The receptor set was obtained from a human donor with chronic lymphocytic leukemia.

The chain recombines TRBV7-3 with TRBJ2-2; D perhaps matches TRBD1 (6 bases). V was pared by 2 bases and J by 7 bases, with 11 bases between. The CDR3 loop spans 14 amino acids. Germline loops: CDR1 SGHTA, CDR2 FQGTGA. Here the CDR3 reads CASSLFRGGGELFF. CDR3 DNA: TGTGCCAGCAGCTTATTCAGGGGTGGCGGGGAGCTGTTTTTT.

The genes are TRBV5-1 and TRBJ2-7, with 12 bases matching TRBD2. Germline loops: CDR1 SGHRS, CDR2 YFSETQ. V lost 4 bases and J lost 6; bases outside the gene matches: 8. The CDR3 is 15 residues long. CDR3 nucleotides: TGCGCCAGCAGCCCTCCGGGACTAGCGGGTTTCGAGCAGTACTTC. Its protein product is CASSPPGLAGFEQYF. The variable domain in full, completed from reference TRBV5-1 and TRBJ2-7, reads KAGVTQTPRYLIKTRGQQVTLSCSPISGHRSVSWYQQTPGQGLQFLFEYFSETQRNKGNFPGRFSGRQFSNSRSEMNVSTLELGDSALYLCASSPPGLAGFEQYFGPGTRLTVT.

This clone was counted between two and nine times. Here the CDR3 reads CASSPRDRGREQYF. The CDR3 coding sequence is TGTGCCAGTAGTCCAAGGGACAGGGGGCGCGAGCAGTACTTC. The chain carries TRBV19 and TRBJ2-7, with 12 bases lining up with TRBD1. Trimming cost V 5 bases and J 6 bases; bases outside gene matches: 5. The length of the CDR3 is 14 residues. Germline lookup yields CDR1 LNHDA and CDR2 SQIVND (reference sequence).

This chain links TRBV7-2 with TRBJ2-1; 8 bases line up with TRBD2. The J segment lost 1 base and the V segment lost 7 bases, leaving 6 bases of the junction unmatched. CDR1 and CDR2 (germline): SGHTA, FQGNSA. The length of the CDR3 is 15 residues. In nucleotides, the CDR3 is TGTGCCAGCATCCCCACTAGCGGATCCTACAATGAGCAGTTCTTC. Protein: CASIPTSGSYNEQFF.

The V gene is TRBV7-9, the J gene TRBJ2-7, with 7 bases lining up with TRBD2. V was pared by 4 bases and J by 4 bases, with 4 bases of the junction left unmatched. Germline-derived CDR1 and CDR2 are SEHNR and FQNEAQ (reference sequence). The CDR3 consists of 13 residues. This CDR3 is CASSSLAEYEQYF. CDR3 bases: TGTGCCAGCAGCTCTCTAGCGGAATACGAGCAGTACTTC. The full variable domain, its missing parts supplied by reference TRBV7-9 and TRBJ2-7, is DTGVSQNPRHKITKRGQNVTFRCDPISEHNRLYWYRQTLGQGPEFLTYFQNEAQLEKSRLLSDRFSAERPKGSFSTLEIQRTEQGDSAMYLCASSSLAEYEQYFGPGTRLTVT.

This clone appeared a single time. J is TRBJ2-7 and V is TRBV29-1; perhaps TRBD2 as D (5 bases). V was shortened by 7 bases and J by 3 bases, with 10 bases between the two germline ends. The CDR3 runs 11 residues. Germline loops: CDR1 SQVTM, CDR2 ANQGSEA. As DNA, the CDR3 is TGCAGCGCGGAGACTATCTACGAGCAGTACTTC. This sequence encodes CSAETIYEQYF.

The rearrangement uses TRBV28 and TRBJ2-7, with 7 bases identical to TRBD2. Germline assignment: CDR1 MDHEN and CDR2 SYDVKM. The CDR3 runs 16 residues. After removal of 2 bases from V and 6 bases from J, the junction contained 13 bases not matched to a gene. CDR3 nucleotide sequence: TGTGCCAGCAGTTTAATAGGCGCGGGAGCGGTTGGCGAGCAGTACTTC. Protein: CASSLIGAGAVGEQYF.

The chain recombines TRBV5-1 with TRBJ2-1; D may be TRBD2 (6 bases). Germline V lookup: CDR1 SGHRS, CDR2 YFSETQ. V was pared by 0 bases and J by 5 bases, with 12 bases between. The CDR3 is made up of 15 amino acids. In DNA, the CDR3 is TGCGCCAGCAGCTTGGTGTTAGCGGATAACAATGAGCAGTTCTTC. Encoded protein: CASSLVLADNNEQFF.

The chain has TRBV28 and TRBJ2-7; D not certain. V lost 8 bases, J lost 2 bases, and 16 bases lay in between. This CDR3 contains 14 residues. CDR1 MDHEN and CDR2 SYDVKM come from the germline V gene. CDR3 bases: TGTGCCAGCTCTACATCACCGAGGCCCTACGAGCAGTACTTC. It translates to CASSTSPRPYEQYF.

In DNA, the CDR3 is TGCGCCAGCAGCCAAGAAACAGGCGTCAATTACGAGCAGTACTTC. This gives the protein CASSQETGVNYEQYF. This chain uses TRBV4-3 with TRBJ2-7; tentative D call: TRBD1 (5 bases). This CDR3 comprises 15 residues. The germline V and J ends were trimmed by 0 bases and 4 bases, with 13 bases remaining between them. Germline V lookup: CDR1 LGHNA, CDR2 YSLEER.

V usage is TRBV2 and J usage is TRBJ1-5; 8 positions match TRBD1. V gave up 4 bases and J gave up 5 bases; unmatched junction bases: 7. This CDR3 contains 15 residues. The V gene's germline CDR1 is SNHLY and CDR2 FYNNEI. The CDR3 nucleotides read TGTGCCAGCAGTGGGACAGGGCGGGGACATCAGCCCCAGCATTTT. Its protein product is CASSGTGRGHQPQHF.

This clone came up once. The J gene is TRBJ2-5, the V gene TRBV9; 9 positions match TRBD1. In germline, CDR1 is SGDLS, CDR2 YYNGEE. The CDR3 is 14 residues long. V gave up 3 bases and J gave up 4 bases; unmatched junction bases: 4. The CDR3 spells CASSAGTGRETQYF. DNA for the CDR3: TGTGCCAGCAGCGCAGGGACAGGGCGAGAGACCCAGTACTTC.

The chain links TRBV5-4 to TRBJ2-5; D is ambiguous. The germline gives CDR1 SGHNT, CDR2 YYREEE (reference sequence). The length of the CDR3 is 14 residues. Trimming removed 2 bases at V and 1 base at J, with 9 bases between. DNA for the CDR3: TGTGCCAGCAGCTTAAAAGCATTCCAAGAGACCCAGTACTTC. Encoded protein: CASSLKAFQETQYF.

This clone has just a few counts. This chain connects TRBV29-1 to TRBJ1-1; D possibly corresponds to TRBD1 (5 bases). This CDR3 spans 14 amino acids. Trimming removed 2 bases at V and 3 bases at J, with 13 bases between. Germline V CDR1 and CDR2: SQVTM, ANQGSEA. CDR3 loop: CSVESWGIDTEAFF. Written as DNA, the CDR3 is TGCAGCGTTGAAAGCTGGGGGATCGACACTGAAGCTTTCTTT.

CDR3 residues: CASHFGRDEKLFF. The CDR3 bases are TGTGCCAGCCACTTTGGACGGGATGAAAAACTGTTTTTT. V usage is TRBV6-5 and J usage is TRBJ1-4; D not certain. Trimming removed 8 bases from V and 6 bases from J, with 13 bases in between. CDR3 size: 13 residues. Germline CDR1 reads MNHEY; CDR2 reads SVGAGI.

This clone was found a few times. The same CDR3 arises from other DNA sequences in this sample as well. CDR3: CASSRPGREFLETQYF. The CDR3 DNA sequence: TGCGCCAGCAGCCGACCGGGGCGGGAGTTTCTAGAGACCCAGTACTTC. V is TRBV5-1 and J is TRBJ2-5, with 7 bases matching TRBD2. Germline V gene lookup returns CDR1 SGHRS and CDR2 YFSETQ. The CDR3 runs to 16 residues. Trimming at V came to 4 bases and at J to 4 bases, leaving 13 bases not matched to a gene.

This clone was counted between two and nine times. CDR3 in DNA: TGTGCCAGCAGTTACTCGGCGGGGGCCCCCCTCGAGCAGTACTTC. This sequence encodes CASSYSAGAPLEQYF. V and J are TRBV6-5 and TRBJ2-7; TRBD2 is a possible D gene (7 bases). Germline assignment: CDR1 MNHEY and CDR2 SVGAGI. Trimming removed 0 bases at V and 6 bases at J, with 15 bases between. The CDR3 sequence is 15 residues long.

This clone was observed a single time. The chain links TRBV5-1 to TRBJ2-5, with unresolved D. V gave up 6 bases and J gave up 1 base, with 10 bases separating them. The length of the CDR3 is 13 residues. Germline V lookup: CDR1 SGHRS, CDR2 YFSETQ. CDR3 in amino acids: CASTLAGQETQYF. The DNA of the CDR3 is TGCGCCAGCACTTTGGCAGGCCAAGAGACCCAGTACTTC.

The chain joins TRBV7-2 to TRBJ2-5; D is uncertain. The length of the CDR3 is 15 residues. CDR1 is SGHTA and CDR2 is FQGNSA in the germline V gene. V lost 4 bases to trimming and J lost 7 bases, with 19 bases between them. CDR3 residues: CASSSTTDPGGTQYF. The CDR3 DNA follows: TGTGCCAGCAGCTCCACGACCGATCCAGGTGGGACCCAGTACTTC. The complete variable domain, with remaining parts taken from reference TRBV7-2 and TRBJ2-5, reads GAGVSQSPSNKVTEKGKDVELRCDPISGHTALYWYRQSLGQGLEFLIYFQGNSAPDKSGLPSDRFSAERTGGSVSTLTIQRTQQEDSAVYLCASSSTTDPGGTQYFGPGTRLLVL.

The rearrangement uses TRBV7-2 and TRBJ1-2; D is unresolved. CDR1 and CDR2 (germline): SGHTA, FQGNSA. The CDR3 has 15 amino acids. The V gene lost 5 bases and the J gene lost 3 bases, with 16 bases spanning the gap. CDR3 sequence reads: CASSRGPLTDYGYTF. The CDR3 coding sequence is TGTGCCAGCAGCCGCGGCCCCTTAACAGACTATGGCTACACCTTC.

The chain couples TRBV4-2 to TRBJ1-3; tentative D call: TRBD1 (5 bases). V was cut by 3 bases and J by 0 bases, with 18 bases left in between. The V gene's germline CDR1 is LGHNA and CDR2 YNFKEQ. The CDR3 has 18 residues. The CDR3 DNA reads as TGTGCCAGCAGCCAGACAGAGGGACGATCCATCTCTGGAAACACCATATATTTT. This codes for CASSQTEGRSISGNTIYF.

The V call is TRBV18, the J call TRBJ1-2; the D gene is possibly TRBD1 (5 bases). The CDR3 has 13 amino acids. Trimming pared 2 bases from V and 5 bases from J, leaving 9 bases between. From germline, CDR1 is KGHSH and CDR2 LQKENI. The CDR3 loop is CASSPSQDYGYTF. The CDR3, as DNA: TGTGCCAGCTCACCATCACAGGATTATGGCTACACCTTC.

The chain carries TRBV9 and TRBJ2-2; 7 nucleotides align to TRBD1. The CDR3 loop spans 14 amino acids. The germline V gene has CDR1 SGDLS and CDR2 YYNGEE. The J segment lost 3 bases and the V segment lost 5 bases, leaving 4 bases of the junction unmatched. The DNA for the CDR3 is TGTGCCAGCAGGGGGGACAGACACACCGGGGAGCTGTTTTTT. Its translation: CASRGDRHTGELFF.